This TCR beta chain was obtained from a study of cytomegalovirus exposure and HLA in healthy donors. CDR1 and CDR2 from the germline V gene are MDHEN and SYDVKM. V trimming: 3 bases; J trimming: 2 bases; junction bases outside the gene matches: 7. The CDR3 extends over 16 amino acids. The PCR had 60 Vbeta and 13 Jbeta primers. This table comes from immunoSEQ multiplex PCR, and its TCRdb copy is limited to in-frame clones, with some not included. Among about 270,000 clones listed, 72% were seen once. This clone has just one count. The chain is built from TRBV28 and TRBJ2-7; 10 nucleotides agree with TRBD1. This receptor was taken from a female donor in good health and CMV-seronegative. The sample taken for sequencing was PBMCs. This CDR3 reads CASSLRPGQGTYEQYF. CDR3 sequence (DNA): TGTGCCAGCAGTTTGCGACCGGGACAGGGGACCTACGAGCAGTACTTC.